This T cell receptor (beta chain) was found in a study of CD8 T cells in Susac syndrome (dated by TCRdb to between 2018 and 2021). In the study overall: Whether CD8+ T cell activation and differentiation in Susac syndrome was antigen driven was tested using repertoire sequencing. The study compared CD8+ T cell repertoire clonality among roughly 12 healthy donors, around 14 Susac syndrome patients and fewer than 19 multiple sclerosis patients.

Study-wide findings and limitations: The TCR sequencing and HLA analysis was acknowledged to have included a relatively small number of individuals.

Note on this clonotype: It has no known antigen specificity. Base qualities are not provided; no much larger clone lies one nucleotide away.

RNA was extracted using the RNeasy kit, and roughly 0.45 to 1 microgram was reverse transcribed with random hexamers. The immunoSEQ multiplex PCR assay, covering 54 Vbeta and 13 Jbeta segments, was used to amplify TCR beta CDR3 regions. PCR amplification bias was corrected by using a synthetic template baseline for primer optimization and computational correction. As for the authors' bioinformatics: Reads were assigned to V, D and J genes according to IMGT and analyzed in immunoSEQ Analyzer, with only productive sequences retained. Clonality was calculated as one minus the Shannon entropy normalized by log2 of the number of productive unique sequences. Public and private clones were assessed among the 100 most prevalent clones of each patient and control. Clones were defined as Susac-specific when absent from the healthy and MS cohorts, from fewer than 1,300 published viral clones and from other ImmuneACCESS disease sequences. TCRdb handled the public reads itself, with Q25 trimming in fastp and clone calling in MiXCR, and kept productive beta chains. Entries are consolidated by CDR3 protein sequence, retaining the most common genes and DNA. TCRdb assigned the V and J calls; the authors' analysis was not used. In this sample the table shows about 400,000 distinct CDR3 sequences, more than 70% of which occur a single time. Under 0.15% of the sample comes from the top ten.

High-throughput TCR beta sequencing profiled peripheral blood CD8+ and CD4+ T cells from healthy donors, Susac syndrome patients and multiple sclerosis patients. The multiple sclerosis controls were treatment-naive patients who had stable or active relapsing-remitting disease and met the revised McDonald criteria. Bulk CD8+ and CD4+ T cells were purified magnetically by negative isolation, whereas CD8+ TEMRA cells were enriched by FACS. Blood was collected in EDTA tubes and processed within 24 hours, with PBMCs isolated through density gradient centrifugation. PBMCs intended for TCR sequencing were frozen in liquid nitrogen and were later thawed in a 37 degrees C water bath. Purity of sorted or isolated CD4+, CD8+ and CD8+ TEMRA cells was at least 90%. At the junction V is shortened by 4 bases and J by 6 bases, with 11 bases in between. From cysteine to phenylalanine, the CDR3 is 13 amino acids long. The kept DNA is CDR3 alone, 39 bases in frame from the first base. CDR1 is given as LNHNV and CDR2 as YYDKDF, both from the germline V gene (reference sequence).

The chain couples TRBV15 to TRBJ2-3; no D gene is confidently identified. Sequencing was done on a sample of CD8+ T cells from PBMCs. This receptor was taken from a human donor with multiple sclerosis. The CDR3 has the sequence CATSTDLRDTQYF. The sequenced DNA: TGTGCCACCAGCACCGACCTTCGGGATACGCAGTATTTT.